A single sample is the source of the 2 T cell receptor beta chains below, sequenced in a study of CD8 T cells in ankylosing spondylitis. TCRdb passed the 5' RACE reads through MiXCR, listing each CDR3 protein once. This sample has 36,000 or so distinct CDR3 sequences, with 4.5% to 6% found just once. The specimen sequenced was blood, either unsorted or a sorted T cell fraction (not recorded which). The source of these receptors is a male donor with ankylosing spondylitis or in good health (not recorded which).

This clonotype appeared many times. The rearrangement links TRBV3-1 to TRBJ1-6; D gene unclear. The CDR3 contains 14 residues. The germline V and J ends were trimmed by 5 bases and 8 bases, with 13 bases remaining between them. Germline loops: CDR1 LGHDT, CDR2 YNNKEL (reference sequence). CDR3: CASSNLGQDSPLHF. Written as DNA, the CDR3 is TGTGCCAGCAGCAACCTGGGTCAGGATTCACCCCTCCACTTT.

This clonotype was seen ten or more times. The chain employs TRBV5-1 and TRBJ1-1, with a possible D match to TRBD1 (5 bases). The ends were cut back, 1 base at V and 4 bases at J, with 17 bases in the middle. CDR3 length equals 16 residues. Germline lookup yields CDR1 SGHRS and CDR2 YFSETQ. In DNA, the CDR3 is TGCGCCAGCAGCTTGCCAGGGAGTGTTGGGACCACTGAAGCTTTCTTT. Translating gives CASSLPGSVGTTEAFF. Filled out from reference TRBV5-1 and TRBJ1-1, the complete variable domain reads KAGVTQTPRYLIKTRGQQVTLSCSPISGHRSVSWYQQTPGQGLQFLFEYFSETQRNKGNFPGRFSGRQFSNSRSEMNVSTLELGDSALYLCASSLPGSVGTTEAFFGQGTRLTVV.